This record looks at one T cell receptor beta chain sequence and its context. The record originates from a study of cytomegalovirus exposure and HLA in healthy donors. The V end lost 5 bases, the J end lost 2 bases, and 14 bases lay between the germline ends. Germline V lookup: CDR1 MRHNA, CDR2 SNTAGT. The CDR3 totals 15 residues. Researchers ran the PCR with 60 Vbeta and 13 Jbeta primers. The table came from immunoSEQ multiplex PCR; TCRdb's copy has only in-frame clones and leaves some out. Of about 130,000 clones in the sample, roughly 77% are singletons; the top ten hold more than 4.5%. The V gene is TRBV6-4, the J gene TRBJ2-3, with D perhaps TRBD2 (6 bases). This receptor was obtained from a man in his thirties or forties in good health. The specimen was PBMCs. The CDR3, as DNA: TGTGCCAGCAGTAACGGGGGAGCGCCCACAGATACGCAGTATTTT. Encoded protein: CASSNGGAPTDTQYF.